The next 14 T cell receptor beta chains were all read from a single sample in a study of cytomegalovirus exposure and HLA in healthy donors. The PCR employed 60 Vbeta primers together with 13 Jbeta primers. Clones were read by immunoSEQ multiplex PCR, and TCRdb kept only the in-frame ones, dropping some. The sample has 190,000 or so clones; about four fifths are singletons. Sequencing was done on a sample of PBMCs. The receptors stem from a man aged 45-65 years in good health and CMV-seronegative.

CDR3 protein: CASSPDRAQPQHF. In nucleotides, the CDR3 is TGTGCCAGCTCACCGGACAGGGCTCAGCCCCAGCATTTT. The rearrangement uses TRBV18 and TRBJ1-5, with 8 bases aligning to TRBD1. Germline lookup yields CDR1 KGHSH and CDR2 LQKENI. The V segment lost 3 bases and the J segment 6 bases; nucleotides outside the gene matches: 1. CDR3 length: 13 amino acids.

CDR3 in amino acids: CASKREDTNTGELFF. CDR3 nucleotides: TGTGCCAGCAAGAGAGAAGACACGAACACCGGGGAGCTGTTTTTT. The chain has TRBV2 and TRBJ2-2; D is undetermined. Germline V CDR1 and CDR2: SNHLY, FYNNEI. The CDR3 spans 15 residues. The germline V and J ends were trimmed by 7 bases and 0 bases, with 12 bases remaining between them.

The DNA of the CDR3 is TGTGCCAGCATCAACCTATCGACAGGGTCCGGCTACACCTTC. The encoded protein is CASINLSTGSGYTF. The chain joins TRBV5-6 to TRBJ1-2, with 7 bases matching TRBD1. Unmatched junction bases numbered 13, after V lost 6 bases and J lost 8 bases. The germline V gene encodes CDR1 SGHDT and CDR2 YYEEEE. The CDR3 totals 14 residues.

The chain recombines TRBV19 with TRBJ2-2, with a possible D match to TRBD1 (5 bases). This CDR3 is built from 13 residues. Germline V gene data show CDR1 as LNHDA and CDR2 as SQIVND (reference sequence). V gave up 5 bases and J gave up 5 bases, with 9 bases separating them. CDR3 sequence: CASSVQGTGELFF. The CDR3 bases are TGTGCCAGTAGTGTCCAGGGAACCGGGGAGCTGTTTTTT.

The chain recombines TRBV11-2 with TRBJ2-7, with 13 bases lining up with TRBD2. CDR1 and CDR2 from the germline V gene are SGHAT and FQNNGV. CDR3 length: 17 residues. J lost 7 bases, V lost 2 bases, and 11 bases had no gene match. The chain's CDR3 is CASSLPAGLAGSAEQYF. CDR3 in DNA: TGTGCCAGCAGCTTACCCGCGGGACTAGCGGGATCAGCGGAGCAGTACTTC.

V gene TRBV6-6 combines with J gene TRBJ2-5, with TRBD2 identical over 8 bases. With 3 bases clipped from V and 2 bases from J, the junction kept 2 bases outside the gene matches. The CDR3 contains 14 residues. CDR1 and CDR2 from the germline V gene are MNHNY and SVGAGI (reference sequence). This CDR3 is CASSYPGGQETQYF. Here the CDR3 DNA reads TGTGCCAGCAGTTATCCGGGAGGGCAAGAGACCCAGTACTTC.

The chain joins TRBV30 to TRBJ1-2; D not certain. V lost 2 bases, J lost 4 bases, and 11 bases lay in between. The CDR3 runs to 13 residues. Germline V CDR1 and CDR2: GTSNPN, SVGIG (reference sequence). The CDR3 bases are TGTGCCTGGAGTTTGAGTTCAGGCTATGGCTACACCTTC. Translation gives CAWSLSSGYGYTF.

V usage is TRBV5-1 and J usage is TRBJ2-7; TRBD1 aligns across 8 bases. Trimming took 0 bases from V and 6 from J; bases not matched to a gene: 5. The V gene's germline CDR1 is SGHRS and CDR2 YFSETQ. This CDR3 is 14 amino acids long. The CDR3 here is CASSLEPGGPEQYF. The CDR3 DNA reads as TGCGCCAGCAGCTTGGAGCCAGGGGGCCCCGAGCAGTACTTC.

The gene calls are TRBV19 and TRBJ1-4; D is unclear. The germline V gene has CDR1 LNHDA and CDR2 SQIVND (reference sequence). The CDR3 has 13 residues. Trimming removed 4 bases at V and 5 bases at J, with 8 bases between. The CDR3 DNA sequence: TGTGCCAGTAGTAGGTTAGAAAATGAAAAACTGTTTTTT. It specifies CASSRLENEKLFF.

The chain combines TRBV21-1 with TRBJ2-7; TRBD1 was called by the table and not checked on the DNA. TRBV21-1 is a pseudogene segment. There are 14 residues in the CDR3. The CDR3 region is CASSTRTGPYEQYF. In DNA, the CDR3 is TGTGCCAGCAGCACCCGGACAGGGCCGTACGAGCAGTACTTC.

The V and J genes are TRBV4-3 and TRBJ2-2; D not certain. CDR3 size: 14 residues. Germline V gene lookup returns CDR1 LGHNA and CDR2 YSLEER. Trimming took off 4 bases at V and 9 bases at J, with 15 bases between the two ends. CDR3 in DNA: TGCGCCAGCAGCCCAGTATTATCTTCCAGGGAGCTGTTTTTT. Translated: CASSPVLSSRELFF.

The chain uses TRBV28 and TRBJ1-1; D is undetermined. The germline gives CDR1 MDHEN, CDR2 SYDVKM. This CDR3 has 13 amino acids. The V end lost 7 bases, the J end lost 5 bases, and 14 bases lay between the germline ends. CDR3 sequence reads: CASNILSRTEAFF. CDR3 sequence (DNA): TGTGCCAGCAATATCCTGAGCCGGACTGAAGCTTTCTTT.

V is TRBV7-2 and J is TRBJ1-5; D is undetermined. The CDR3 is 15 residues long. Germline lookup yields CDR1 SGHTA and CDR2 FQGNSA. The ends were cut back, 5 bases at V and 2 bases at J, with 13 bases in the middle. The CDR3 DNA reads TGTGCCAGCAGCCCCGGCGGCCAACGCAATCAGCCCCAGCATTTT. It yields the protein CASSPGGQRNQPQHF.

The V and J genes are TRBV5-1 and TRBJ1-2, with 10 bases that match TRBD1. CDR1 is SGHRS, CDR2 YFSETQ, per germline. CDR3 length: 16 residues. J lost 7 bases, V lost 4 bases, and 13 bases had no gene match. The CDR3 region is CASSPDGGQGFGGYTF. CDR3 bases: TGCGCCAGCAGCCCCGATGGGGGACAGGGGTTTGGTGGCTACACCTTC.